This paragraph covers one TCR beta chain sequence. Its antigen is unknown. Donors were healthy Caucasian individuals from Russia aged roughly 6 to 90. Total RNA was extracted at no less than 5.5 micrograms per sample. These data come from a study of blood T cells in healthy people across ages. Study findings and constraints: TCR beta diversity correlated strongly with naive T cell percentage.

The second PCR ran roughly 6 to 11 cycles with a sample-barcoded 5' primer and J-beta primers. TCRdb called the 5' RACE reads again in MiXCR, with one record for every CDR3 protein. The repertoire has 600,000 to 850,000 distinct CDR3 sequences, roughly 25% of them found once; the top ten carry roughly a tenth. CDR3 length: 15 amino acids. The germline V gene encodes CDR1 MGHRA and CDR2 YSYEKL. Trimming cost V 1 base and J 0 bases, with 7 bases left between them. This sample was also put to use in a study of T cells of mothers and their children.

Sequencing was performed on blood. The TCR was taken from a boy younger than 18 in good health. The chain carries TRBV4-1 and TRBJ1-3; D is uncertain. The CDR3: CASSQGWGSGNTIYF. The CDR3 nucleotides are TGCGCCAGCAGCCAAGGGTGGGGCTCTGGAAACACCATATATTTT.